Detailed here is one T cell receptor beta chain. As yet, its antigen is unknown. Trimming removed 7 bases at V and 0 bases at J, with 16 bases between. Germline V gene data show CDR1 as SEHNR and CDR2 as FQNEAQ (reference sequence). This CDR3 is 15 amino acids long. The data were obtained in a study of blood T cells in healthy people across ages. The study's findings and limits: Observed TCR beta diversity per million T cells went down as age went up. This fall followed a roughly linear course with age. Unsorted PBMC material precluded a definitive naive versus antigen-experienced comparison. Samples with more naive T cells showed higher observed beta diversity.

Together with a sample-barcoded 5' primer, a J-beta primer mix was included in a second PCR lasting about 6 to 11 cycles. Each of the cDNA molecules was tagged by a template-switch adaptor with 12 random nucleotides. TCRdb analysed the 5' RACE reads with MiXCR anew, one entry per CDR3 protein. This table holds 800,000 to 900,000 distinct CDR3 sequences, approximately 59% found once. The chain joins TRBV7-9 to TRBJ2-7; a possible D gene is TRBD2 (5 bases). Sequenced material: blood. The TCR was taken from a man younger than 40 in good health. CDR3 DNA sequence: TGTGCCAGCACCTTGCGGCGGAGGAGCTCCTACGAGCAGTACTTC. It yields the protein CASTLRRRSSYEQYF.